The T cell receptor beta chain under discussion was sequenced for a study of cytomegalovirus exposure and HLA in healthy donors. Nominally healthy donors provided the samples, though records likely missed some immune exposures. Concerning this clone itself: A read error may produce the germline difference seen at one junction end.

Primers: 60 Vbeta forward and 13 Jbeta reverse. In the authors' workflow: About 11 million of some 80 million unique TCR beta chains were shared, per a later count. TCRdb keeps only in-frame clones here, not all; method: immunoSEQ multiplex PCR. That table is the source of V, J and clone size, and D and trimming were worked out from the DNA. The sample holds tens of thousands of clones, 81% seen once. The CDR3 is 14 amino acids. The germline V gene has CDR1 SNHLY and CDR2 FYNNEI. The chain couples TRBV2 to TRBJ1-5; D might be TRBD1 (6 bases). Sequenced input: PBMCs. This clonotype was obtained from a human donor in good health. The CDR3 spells CASSLRGTNRPQHF. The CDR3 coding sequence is TGTGCCAGCAGCTTAAGGGGGACGAATCGGCCCCAGCATTTT.